This T cell receptor beta chain was obtained from a study of cytomegalovirus exposure and HLA in healthy donors. Study-wide findings and caveats: Relative to the roughly 690-donor mean, N-insertions were reportedly fewer in an Asian-associated ancestry cluster in a later analysis. An analysis done earlier found most TCR beta V segments productive about 90% or about 30% of the time.

Researchers ran the PCR with 60 Vbeta and 13 Jbeta primers. The assay was immunoSEQ multiplex PCR, and TCRdb's table has in-frame clones only and misses some. The table has roughly 100,000 clones, roughly 80% seen once. Trimming removed 4 bases from V and 5 bases from J, with 14 bases in between. The germline V gene has CDR1 GTSNPN and CDR2 SVGIG (reference sequence). CDR3 size: 14 residues. As concerns this clone: Its antigen remains unknown.

The chain links TRBV30 to TRBJ1-4, with D perhaps matching TRBD1 (6 bases). The clonotype originates from a man in his forties in good health and CMV-seronegative. The sequencing sample was made of PBMCs. Here the CDR3 DNA reads TGTGCCTGGAAGGTCGACAGGAGGAATGAAAAACTGTTTTTT. Translation: CAWKVDRRNEKLFF. Filled out from reference TRBV30 and TRBJ1-4, the complete variable domain reads SQTIHQWPATLVQPVGSPLSLECTVEGTSNPNLYWYRQAAGRGLQLLFYSVGIGQISSEVPQNLSASRPQDRQFILSSKKLLLSDSGFYLCAWKVDRRNEKLFFGSGTQLSVL.